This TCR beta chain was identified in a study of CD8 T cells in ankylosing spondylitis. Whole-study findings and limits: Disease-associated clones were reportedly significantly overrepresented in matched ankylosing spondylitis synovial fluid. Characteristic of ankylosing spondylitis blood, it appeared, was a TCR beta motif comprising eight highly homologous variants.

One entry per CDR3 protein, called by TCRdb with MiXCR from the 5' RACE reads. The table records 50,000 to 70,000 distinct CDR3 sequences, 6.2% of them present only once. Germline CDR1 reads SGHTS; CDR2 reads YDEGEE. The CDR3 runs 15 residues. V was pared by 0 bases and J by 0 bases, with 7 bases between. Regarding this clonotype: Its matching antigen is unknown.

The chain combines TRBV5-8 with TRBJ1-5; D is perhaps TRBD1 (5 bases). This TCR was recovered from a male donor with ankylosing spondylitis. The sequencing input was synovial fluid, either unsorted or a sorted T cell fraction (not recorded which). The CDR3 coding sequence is TGTGCCAGCAGCTTGGGACAGTCTAGCAATCAGCCCCAGCATTTT. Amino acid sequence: CASSLGQSSNQPQHF. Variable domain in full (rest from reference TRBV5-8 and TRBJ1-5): EAGVTQSPTHLIKTRGQQATLRCSPISGHTSVYWYQQALGLGLQFLLWYDEGEERNRGNFPPRFSGRQFPNYSSELNVNALELEDSALYLCASSLGQSSNQPQHFGDGTRLSIL.